This is a list of T cell receptor beta chains from one sample in a study of T-cell memory formation after mild COVID-19. TCRdb redid the calling of the 5' RACE reads with MiXCR, one entry per CDR3 protein. The sample consists of about 260,000 distinct CDR3 sequences, roughly a sixth of them appearing once. Sequencing was carried out using PBMCs or a T cell subset sorted from them (not recorded which). The origin of the receptors is a man younger than 35 who had mild COVID-19 (a few samples of this study predate the infection). Cell type and time point are not known. The CDR3 runs from the conserved cysteine through the conserved F or W.

cdr3_aa: CASSPGQGSSYEQYF; cdr3_length: 15; j_call: TRBJ2-7; v_call: TRBV7-9
cdr3_aa: CASSQDFSRFSNQPQHF; cdr3_length: 17; j_call: TRBJ1-5; v_call: TRBV3-2
cdr3_aa: CASGNMGQGSTEAFF; cdr3_length: 15; j_call: TRBJ1-1; v_call: TRBV4-2
cdr3_aa: CASGSQETQYF; cdr3_length: 11; j_call: TRBJ2-5; v_call: TRBV5-1
cdr3_aa: CASSRLEGPTGELFF; cdr3_length: 15; j_call: TRBJ2-2; v_call: TRBV7-9
cdr3_aa: CASTGSAYANEQFF; cdr3_length: 14; j_call: TRBJ2-1; v_call: TRBV5-1
cdr3_aa: CASSFSGKRTEAFF; cdr3_length: 14; j_call: TRBJ1-1; v_call: TRBV27
cdr3_aa: CASSPSGGAVEQFF; cdr3_length: 14; j_call: TRBJ2-1; v_call: TRBV7-3
cdr3_aa: CASSPGPNQETQYF; cdr3_length: 14; j_call: TRBJ2-5; v_call: TRBV5-1
cdr3_aa: CSAQDRRGNIQYF; cdr3_length: 13; j_call: TRBJ2-4; v_call: TRBV20-1
cdr3_aa: CATSRGQDDYEQYF; cdr3_length: 14; j_call: TRBJ2-7; v_call: TRBV15
cdr3_aa: CASSLEQSPDTQYF; cdr3_length: 14; j_call: TRBJ2-3; v_call: TRBV5-1
cdr3_aa: CASSYSMSGTGTLDTQYF; cdr3_length: 18; j_call: TRBJ2-3; v_call: TRBV6-5
cdr3_aa: CASSLAPGGLGGYTF; cdr3_length: 15; j_call: TRBJ1-2; v_call: TRBV12-3/TRBV12-4
cdr3_aa: CASSLPHASGETQYF; cdr3_length: 15; j_call: TRBJ2-5; v_call: TRBV12-3/TRBV12-4